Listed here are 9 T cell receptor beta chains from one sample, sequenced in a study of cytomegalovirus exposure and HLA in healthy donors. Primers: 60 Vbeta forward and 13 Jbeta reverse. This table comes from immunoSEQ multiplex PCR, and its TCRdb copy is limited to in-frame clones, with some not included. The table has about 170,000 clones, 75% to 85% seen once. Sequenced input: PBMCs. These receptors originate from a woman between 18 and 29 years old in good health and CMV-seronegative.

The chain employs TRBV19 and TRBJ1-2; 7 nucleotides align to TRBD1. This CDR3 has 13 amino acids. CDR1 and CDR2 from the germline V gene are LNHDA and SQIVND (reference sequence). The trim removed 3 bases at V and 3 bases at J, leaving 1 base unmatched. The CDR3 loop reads CASSIQGDYGYTF. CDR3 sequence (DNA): TGTGCCAGTAGTATCCAGGGGGACTATGGCTACACCTTC. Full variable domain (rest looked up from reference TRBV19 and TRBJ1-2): DGGITQSPKYLFRKEGQNVTLSCEQNLNHDAMYWYRQDPGQGLRLIYYSQIVNDFQKGDIAEGYSVSREKKESFPLTVTSAQKNPTAFYLCASSIQGDYGYTFGSGTRLTVV.

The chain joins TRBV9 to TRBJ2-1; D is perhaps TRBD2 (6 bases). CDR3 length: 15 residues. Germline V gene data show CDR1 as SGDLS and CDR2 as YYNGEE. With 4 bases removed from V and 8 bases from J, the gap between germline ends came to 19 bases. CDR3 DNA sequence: TGTGCCAGCAGCTCTGGGGGACTCCCGTATGATGAGCAGTTCTTC. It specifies CASSSGGLPYDEQFF.

CDR3 DNA sequence: TGTGCCGGACGACAGGGTCTTTACACTGAAGCTTTCTTT. Translation gives CAGRQGLYTEAFF. The rearrangement links TRBV2 to TRBJ1-1, with 7 bases lining up with TRBD1. Trimming at V came to 11 bases and at J to 3 bases, leaving 9 bases not matched to a gene. CDR3 size: 13 residues. Germline CDR1 and CDR2: SNHLY and FYNNEI.

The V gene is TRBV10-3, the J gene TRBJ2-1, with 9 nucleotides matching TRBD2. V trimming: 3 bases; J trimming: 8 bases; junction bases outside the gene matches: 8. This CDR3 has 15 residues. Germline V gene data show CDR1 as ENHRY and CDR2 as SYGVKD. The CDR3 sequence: CAISDSQRGVDEQFF. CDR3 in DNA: TGTGCCATCAGTGATAGTCAGCGGGGGGTAGATGAGCAGTTCTTC.

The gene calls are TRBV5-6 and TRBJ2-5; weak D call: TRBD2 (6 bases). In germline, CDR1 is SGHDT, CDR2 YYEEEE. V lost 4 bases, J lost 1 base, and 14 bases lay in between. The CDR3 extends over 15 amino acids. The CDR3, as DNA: TGTGCCAGCAGCCTCTCATGGAGGGGCCAAGAGACCCAGTACTTC. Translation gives CASSLSWRGQETQYF.

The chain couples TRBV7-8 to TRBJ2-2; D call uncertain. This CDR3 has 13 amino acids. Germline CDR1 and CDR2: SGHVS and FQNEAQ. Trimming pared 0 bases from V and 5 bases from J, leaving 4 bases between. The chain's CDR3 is CASSLARTGELFF. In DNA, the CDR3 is TGTGCCAGCAGCTTAGCGAGGACCGGGGAGCTGTTTTTT.

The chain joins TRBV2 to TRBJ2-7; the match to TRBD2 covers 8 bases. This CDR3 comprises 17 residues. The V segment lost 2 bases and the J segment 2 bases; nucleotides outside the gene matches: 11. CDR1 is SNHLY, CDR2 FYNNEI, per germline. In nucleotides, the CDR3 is TGTGCCAGCAGTGAACGTCTAGCGGGCCGATACACCTACGAGCAGTACTTC. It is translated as CASSERLAGRYTYEQYF.

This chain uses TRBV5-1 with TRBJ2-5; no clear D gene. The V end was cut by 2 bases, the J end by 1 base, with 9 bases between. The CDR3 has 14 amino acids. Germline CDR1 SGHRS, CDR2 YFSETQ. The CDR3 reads CASSFDSVQETQYF. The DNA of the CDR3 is TGCGCCAGCAGCTTTGATTCAGTCCAAGAGACCCAGTACTTC.

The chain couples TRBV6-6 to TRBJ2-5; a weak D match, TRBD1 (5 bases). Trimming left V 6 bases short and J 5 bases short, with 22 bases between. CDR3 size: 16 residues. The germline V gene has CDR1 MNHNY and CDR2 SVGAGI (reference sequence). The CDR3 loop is CASSRVPKFGLETQYF. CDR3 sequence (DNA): TGTGCCAGCAGCAGGGTCCCCAAATTTGGGTTGGAGACCCAGTACTTC.